The rows below give T cell receptor beta chains drawn from one sample of a study of cytomegalovirus exposure and HLA in healthy donors. Produced via immunoSEQ multiplex PCR; TCRdb's table is partial and in-frame only. Here the sample spans 180,000 or so clones, 75% to 90% being singletons. Source material: PBMCs. These receptors were obtained from a woman aged 30 to 39 in good health and CMV-seronegative. CDR3s include the opening cysteine and the closing phenylalanine or tryptophan. Fields, in order: J gene, clone size, V gene, D gene, CDR3 DNA, CDR3 protein. A D gene is named only where the DNA matches it firmly. Not every row has a clone size; where given, it reads once, few, many or a size class.

J: TRBJ2-7
size: -
V: TRBV7-8
D: TRBD2
DNA: TGTGCCAGCAGTTTTTTGACTAGCTTCTCCTACGAGCAGTACTTC
CDR3: CASSFLTSFSYEQYF

J: TRBJ1-3
size: -
V: TRBV10-3
D: TRBD1
DNA: TGTGCCATCAGAGGACAGGAGCACTCTGGAAACACCATATATTTT
CDR3: CAIRGQEHSGNTIYF

J: TRBJ2-7
size: -
V: TRBV27
D: TRBD2
DNA: TGTGCCAGCAGTCCCATAGCGGGAGTGGCCTACGAGCAGTACTTC
CDR3: CASSPIAGVAYEQYF

J: TRBJ1-5
size: -
V: TRBV11-2
D: TRBD1
DNA: TGTGCCAGCAGCTTCTCCGGGACAGGTGTTAATCAGCCCCAGCATTTT
CDR3: CASSFSGTGVNQPQHF

J: TRBJ2-7
size: few
V: TRBV5-6
D: TRBD2
DNA: TGTGCCAGCAGCTCACAAGCGGGGGACGGGAGATCCGAGCAGTACTTC
CDR3: CASSSQAGDGRSEQYF

J: TRBJ2-3
size: -
V: TRBV6-4
D: TRBD2
DNA: TGTGCCAGCAGTGACCTAGCGGGGGGGCCATATACGCAGTATTTT
CDR3: CASSDLAGGPYTQYF

J: TRBJ2-3
size: -
V: TRBV4-1
D: TRBD1
DNA: TGCGCCAGCAGCCAACCTACAGGGGGTCACACAGATACGCAGTATTTT
CDR3: CASSQPTGGHTDTQYF

J: TRBJ2-3
size: -
V: TRBV6-1
D: -
DNA: TGTGCCAGCATAAGGGGGACCAGCGCAGATACGCAGTATTTT
CDR3: CASIRGTSADTQYF

J: TRBJ2-5
size: -
V: TRBV15
D: -
DNA: TGTGCCACTGGGCCCGGGAGACAAGAGACCCAGTACTTC
CDR3: CATGPGRQETQYF

J: TRBJ2-1
size: -
V: TRBV5-6
D: TRBD2
DNA: TGTGCCAGCAGCCCGGGGACTACCTCAATTTACAATGAGCAGTTCTTC
CDR3: CASSPGTTSIYNEQFF

J: TRBJ2-4
size: -
V: TRBV28
D: -
DNA: TGTGCCAGCAGTTTGCTTGGTGGGGCAAAACAGGACATTCAGTACTTC
CDR3: CASSLLGGAKQDIQYF

J: TRBJ2-1
size: -
V: TRBV19
D: TRBD2
DNA: TGTGCCAGTAGTATAGCGGCGGGAGCCTACAATGAGCAGTTCTTC
CDR3: CASSIAAGAYNEQFF

J: TRBJ2-7
size: once
V: TRBV5-5
D: -
DNA: TGTGCCAGCAGCCCCACAAGTTACGAGCAGTACTTC
CDR3: CASSPTSYEQYF

J: TRBJ1-2
size: -
V: TRBV4-1
D: -
DNA: TGCGCCAGCAGCCAAGATTGGACAGCGGCCGGCTATGGCTACACCTTC
CDR3: CASSQDWTAAGYGYTF

J: TRBJ2-7
size: once
V: TRBV27
D: -
DNA: TGTGCCAGCAGTTCACTAGCCTTCCACGAGCAGTACTTC
CDR3: CASSSLAFHEQYF

J: TRBJ2-3
size: -
V: TRBV9
D: -
DNA: TGTGCCAGCAGCGTAGTAGGCACAGATACGCAGTATTTT
CDR3: CASSVVGTDTQYF

J: TRBJ2-3
size: once
V: TRBV7-8
D: TRBD2
DNA: TGTGCCAGCAGCTTCCTACCCCTAGCGGGAGGGCCGGATACGCAGTATTTT
CDR3: CASSFLPLAGGPDTQYF

J: TRBJ2-7
size: -
V: TRBV7-9
D: -
DNA: TGTGCCAGCAGCTTAGCGGGGGGGCCCTCCTACGAGCAGTACTTC
CDR3: CASSLAGGPSYEQYF

J: TRBJ2-1
size: -
V: TRBV28
D: -
DNA: TGTGCCAGCAGTCTGGGACACTACAATGAGCAGTTCTTC
CDR3: CASSLGHYNEQFF

J: TRBJ2-7
size: -
V: TRBV5-6
D: TRBD1
DNA: TGTGCCAGCAGCTTGACGTCCGGGACAGGGGGGGTCGAGCAGTACTTC
CDR3: CASSLTSGTGGVEQYF

J: TRBJ2-7
size: -
V: TRBV29-1
D: TRBD1
DNA: TGCAGCGTCAGCCGGGACAGGGACACCTACGAGCAGTACTTC
CDR3: CSVSRDRDTYEQYF

J: TRBJ2-7
size: -
V: TRBV28
D: TRBD1
DNA: TGTGCCAGCAGTAATCCGGGACAGGGGTCAGTCGAGCAGTACTTC
CDR3: CASSNPGQGSVEQYF

J: TRBJ1-1
size: -
V: TRBV5-5
D: -
DNA: TGTGCCAGCAGCCCAGGGACTCACACTGAAGCTTTCTTT
CDR3: CASSPGTHTEAFF